One and the same sample provided the 11 T cell receptor beta chains below, sequenced in a study of T cell responses to AZD1222 COVID-19 vaccine. Libraries were prepared by immunoSEQ multiplex PCR; TCRdb keeps only in-frame clonotypes and omits some of them. The data show 45,000 to 55,000 clones, around 80% seen once. The sequencing here drew on peripheral blood, taken on day 0 of AZD1222 vaccination. These receptors were obtained from an adult in good health.

This chain uses TRBV3-1 (or the pseudogene TRBV3-2) with TRBJ1-4, with TRBD1 matching over 10 bases. This CDR3 is built from 17 residues. The V segment lost 2 bases and the J segment 4 bases; nucleotides outside the gene matches: 7. CDR1 and CDR2 from the germline V gene are LGHDT and YNNKEL (reference sequence). CDR3 loop: CASSQRPRTGGNEKLFF. In nucleotides, the CDR3 is TGTGCCAGCAGCCAACGCCCAAGGACAGGGGGTAATGAAAAACTGTTTTTT.

The rearrangement links TRBV12-3 or TRBV12-4 to TRBJ1-1; 7 bases are a match to TRBD1. V shed 6 bases and J 6 bases; nucleotides not matched to a gene: 7. The CDR3 is 13 amino acids. CDR3 DNA sequence: TGTGCCAGCAGACAGACAGGGTCCCCTGAAGCTTTCTTT. This codes for CASRQTGSPEAFF.

The V gene is TRBV6-1, the J gene TRBJ1-1; the D gene is possibly TRBD1 (5 bases). This CDR3 comprises 13 residues. Germline V gene sequence: CDR1 MNHNS, CDR2 SASEGT. The germline V and J ends were trimmed by 3 bases and 5 bases, with 10 bases remaining between them. Here the CDR3 reads CASSEGGWTEAFF. The CDR3, as DNA: TGTGCCAGCAGTGAGGGGGGTTGGACTGAAGCTTTCTTT.

This clone showed up just once. The chain has TRBV18 and TRBJ1-6; D unresolved. V was shortened by 2 bases and J by 10 bases, with 9 bases between the two germline ends. Germline V gives CDR1 KGHSH, CDR2 LQKENI. CDR3 size: 13 residues. CDR3 residues: CASSPTGNSPLHF. CDR3 nucleotides: TGTGCCAGCTCACCAACGGGGAACTCACCCCTCCACTTT. Drawing the rest from reference TRBV18 and TRBJ1-6, the complete variable domain is NAGVMQNPRHLVRRRGQEARLRCSPMKGHSHVYWYRQLPEEGLKFMVYLQKENIIDESGMPKERFSAEFPKEGPSILRIQQVVRGDSAAYFCASSPTGNSPLHFGNGTRLTVT.

The V and J genes are TRBV7-8 and TRBJ2-2; tentative D call: TRBD2 (5 bases). The CDR3 length is 15 residues. The germline gives CDR1 SGHVS, CDR2 FQNEAQ. Trimming took 1 base from V and 3 from J, leaving 9 bases between them. In DNA, the CDR3 is TGTGCCAGCAGCTTAGTCGGAGCGGACACCGGGGAGCTGTTTTTT. Translated, it gives CASSLVGADTGELFF.

This sequence joins TRBV27 and TRBJ2-1; D is possibly TRBD2 (5 bases). The ends were cut back, 9 bases at V and 8 bases at J, with 14 bases in the middle. There are 12 residues in the CDR3. Germline CDR1 and CDR2: MNHEY and SMNVEV (reference sequence). DNA of the CDR3: TGTGCCAGGGGAGCCCTGTATCATGAGCAGTTCTTC. It codes for CARGALYHEQFF.

V is TRBV19 and J is TRBJ1-1, with unresolved D. Between the trimmed V and J ends, which lost 10 bases and 0 bases, there was a span of 12 bases. Germline values: CDR1 LNHDA, CDR2 SQIVND (reference sequence). The CDR3 is 13 amino acids. The chain's CDR3 is CATRGGMNTEAFF. In DNA form, the CDR3 reads TGTGCCACCCGGGGTGGAATGAACACTGAAGCTTTCTTT.

The chain recombines TRBV7-2 with TRBJ2-5; D not certain. Germline V gene lookup returns CDR1 SGHTA and CDR2 FQGNSA. CDR3 length equals 13 residues. The germline V and J ends were trimmed by 4 bases and 4 bases, with 10 bases remaining between them. The CDR3 DNA reads TGTGCCAGCAGCTCCCCGGCCAGAGAGACCCAGTACTTC. Translated: CASSSPARETQYF.

J is TRBJ1-2 and V is TRBV18; a weak D match, TRBD1 (5 bases). The ends were cut back, 3 bases at V and 8 bases at J, with 16 bases in the middle. The CDR3 is 14 residues long. CDR1 is KGHSH, CDR2 LQKENI, per germline. CDR3 coding DNA: TGTGCCAGCTCACCTATCAGGGAAGCGAGGGGCTACACCTTC. Translation gives CASSPIREARGYTF.

This CDR3 is CASSETRAPSEAFF. The CDR3 nucleotides are TGTGCCAGCAGCGAGACACGGGCCCCCAGTGAAGCTTTCTTT. This chain joins TRBV5-4 and TRBJ1-1; D gene ambiguous. CDR1 is SGHNT and CDR2 is YYREEE in the germline V gene (reference sequence). This CDR3 contains 14 residues. V dropped 4 bases and J dropped 7 bases, with 17 bases sitting between them.

In this sample, this clone turned up once. The V gene is TRBV27, the J gene TRBJ2-6; TRBD1 or TRBD2 may be the D gene (5 bases each). Trimming took 6 bases from V and 1 from J, leaving 16 bases between them. The CDR3 loop spans 17 amino acids. CDR1 and CDR2 (germline): MNHEY, SMNVEV (reference sequence). The CDR3, as DNA: TGTGCCAGCAGCCCAAGGGGACCCTCTTCTGGGGCCAACGTCCTGACTTTC. Protein: CASSPRGPSSGANVLTF. Drawing the rest from reference TRBV27 and TRBJ2-6, the complete variable domain is EAQVTQNPRYLITVTGKKLTVTCSQNMNHEYMSWYRQDPGLGLRQIYYSMNVEVTDKGDVPEGYKVSRKEKRNFPLILESPSPNQTSLYFCASSPRGPSSGANVLTFGAGSRLTVL.